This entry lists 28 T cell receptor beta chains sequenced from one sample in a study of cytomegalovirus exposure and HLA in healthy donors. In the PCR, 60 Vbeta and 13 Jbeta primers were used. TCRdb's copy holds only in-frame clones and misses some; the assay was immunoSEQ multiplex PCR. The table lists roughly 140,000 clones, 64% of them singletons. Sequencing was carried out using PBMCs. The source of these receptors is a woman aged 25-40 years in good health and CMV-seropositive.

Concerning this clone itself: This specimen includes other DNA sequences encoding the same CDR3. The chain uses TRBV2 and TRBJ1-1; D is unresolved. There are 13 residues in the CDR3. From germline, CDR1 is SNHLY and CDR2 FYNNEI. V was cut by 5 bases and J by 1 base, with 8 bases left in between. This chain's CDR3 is CASSLTRNTEAFF. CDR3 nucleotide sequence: TGTGCCAGCAGTTTGACTAGGAACACTGAAGCTTTCTTT. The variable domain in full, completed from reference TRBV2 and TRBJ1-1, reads EPEVTQTPSHQVTQMGQEVILRCVPISNHLYFYWYRQILGQKVEFLVSFYNNEISEKSEIFDDQFSVERPDGSNFTLKIRSTKLEDSAMYFCASSLTRNTEAFFGQGTRLTVV.

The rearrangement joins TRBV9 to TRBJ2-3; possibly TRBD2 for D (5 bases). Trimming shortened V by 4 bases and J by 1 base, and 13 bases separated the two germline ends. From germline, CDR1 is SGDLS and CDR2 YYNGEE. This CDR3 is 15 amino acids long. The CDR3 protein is CASSLWNGGTDTQYF. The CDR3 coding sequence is TGTGCCAGCAGCCTTTGGAACGGGGGCACAGATACGCAGTATTTT.

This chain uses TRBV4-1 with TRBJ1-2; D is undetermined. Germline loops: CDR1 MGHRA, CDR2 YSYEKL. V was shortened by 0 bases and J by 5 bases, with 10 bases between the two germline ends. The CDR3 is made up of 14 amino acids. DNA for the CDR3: TGCGCCAGCAGCCAAGATTGGTCCACTTATGGCTACACCTTC. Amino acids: CASSQDWSTYGYTF.

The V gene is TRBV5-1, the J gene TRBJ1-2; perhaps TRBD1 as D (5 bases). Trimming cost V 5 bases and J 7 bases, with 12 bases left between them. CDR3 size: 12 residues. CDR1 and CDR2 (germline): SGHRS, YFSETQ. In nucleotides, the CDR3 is TGCGCCAGCAGAGGCAATAGGGGTGGCTACACCTTC. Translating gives CASRGNRGGYTF.

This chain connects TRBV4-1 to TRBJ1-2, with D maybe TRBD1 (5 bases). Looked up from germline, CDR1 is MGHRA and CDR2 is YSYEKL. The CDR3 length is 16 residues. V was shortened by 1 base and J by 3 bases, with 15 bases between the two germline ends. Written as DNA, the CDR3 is TGCGCCAGCAGCCAAGTGGGGCGACAGCGACACTATGGCTACACCTTC. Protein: CASSQVGRQRHYGYTF.

The CDR3 bases are TGTGCCAGCAGTTTGTACAGGGGGCAAACTGGGGCCAACGTCCTGACTTTC. Translating it yields CASSLYRGQTGANVLTF. The V call is TRBV28, the J call TRBJ2-6; 9 bases are a match to TRBD1. Germline V gene data show CDR1 as MDHEN and CDR2 as SYDVKM. The V gene end was trimmed by 3 bases and the J gene end by 2 bases; junction bases not matched to a gene: 5. This CDR3 has 17 residues. Filled out from reference TRBV28 and TRBJ2-6, the complete variable domain reads DVKVTQSSRYLVKRTGEKVFLECVQDMDHENMFWYRQDPGLGLRLIYFSYDVKMKEKGDIPEGYSVSREKKERFSLILESASTNQTSMYLCASSLYRGQTGANVLTFGAGSRLTVL.

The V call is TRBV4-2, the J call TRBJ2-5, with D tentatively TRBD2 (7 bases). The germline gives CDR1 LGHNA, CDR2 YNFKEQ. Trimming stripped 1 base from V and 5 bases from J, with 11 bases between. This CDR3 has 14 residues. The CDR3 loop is CASSQGGGQETQYF. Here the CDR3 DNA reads TGTGCCAGCAGCCAAGGGGGGGGCCAGGAGACCCAGTACTTC.

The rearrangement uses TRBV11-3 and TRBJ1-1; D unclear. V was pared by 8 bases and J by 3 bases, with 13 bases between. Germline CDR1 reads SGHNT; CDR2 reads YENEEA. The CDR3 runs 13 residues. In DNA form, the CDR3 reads TGTGCCAGCTCCTTTACTACGGACACTGAAGCTTTCTTT. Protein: CASSFTTDTEAFF.

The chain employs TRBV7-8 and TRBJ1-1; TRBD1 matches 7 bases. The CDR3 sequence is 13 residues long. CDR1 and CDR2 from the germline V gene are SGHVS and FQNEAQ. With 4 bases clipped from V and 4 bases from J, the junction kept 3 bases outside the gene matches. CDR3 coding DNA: TGTGCCAGCAGCTCAGGGGGACGCACTGAAGCTTTCTTT. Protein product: CASSSGGRTEAFF.

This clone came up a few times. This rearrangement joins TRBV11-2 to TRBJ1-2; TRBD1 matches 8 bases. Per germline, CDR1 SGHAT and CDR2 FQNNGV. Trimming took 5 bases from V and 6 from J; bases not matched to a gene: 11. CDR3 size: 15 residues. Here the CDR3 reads CASSQPLTGAHGYTF. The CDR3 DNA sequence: TGTGCCAGCAGCCAACCCCTGACAGGGGCCCATGGCTACACCTTC. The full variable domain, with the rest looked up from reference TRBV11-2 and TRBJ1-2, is EAGVAQSPRYKIIEKRQSVAFWCNPISGHATLYWYQQILGQGPKLLIQFQNNGVVDDSQLPKDRFSAERLKGVDSTLKIQPAKLEDSAVYLCASSQPLTGAHGYTFGSGTRLTVV.

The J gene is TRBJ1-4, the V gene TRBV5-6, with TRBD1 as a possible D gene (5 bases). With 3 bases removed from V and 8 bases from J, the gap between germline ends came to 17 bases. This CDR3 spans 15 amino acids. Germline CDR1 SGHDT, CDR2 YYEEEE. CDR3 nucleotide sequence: TGTGCCAGCAGCTCCGCCCCGGCAGGGATAGAAAAACTGTTTTTT. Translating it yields CASSSAPAGIEKLFF.

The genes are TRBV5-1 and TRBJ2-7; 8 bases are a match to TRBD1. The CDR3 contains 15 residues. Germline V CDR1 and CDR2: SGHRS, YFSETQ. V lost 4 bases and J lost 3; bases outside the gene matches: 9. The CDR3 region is CASSQGAGEFYEQYF. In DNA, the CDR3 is TGCGCCAGCAGCCAGGGGGCAGGGGAATTCTACGAGCAGTACTTC.

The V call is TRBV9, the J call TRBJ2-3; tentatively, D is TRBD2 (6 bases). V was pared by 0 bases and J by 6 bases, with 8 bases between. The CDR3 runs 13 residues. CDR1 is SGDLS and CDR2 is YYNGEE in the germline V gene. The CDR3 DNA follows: TGTGCCAGCAGCGTAGGTCTAGCGGATACGCAGTATTTT. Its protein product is CASSVGLADTQYF. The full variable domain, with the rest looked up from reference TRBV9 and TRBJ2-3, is DSGVTQTPKHLITATGQRVTLRCSPRSGDLSVYWYQQSLDQGLQFLIQYYNGEERAKGNILERFSAQQFPDLHSELNLSSLELGDSALYFCASSVGLADTQYFGPGTRLTVL.

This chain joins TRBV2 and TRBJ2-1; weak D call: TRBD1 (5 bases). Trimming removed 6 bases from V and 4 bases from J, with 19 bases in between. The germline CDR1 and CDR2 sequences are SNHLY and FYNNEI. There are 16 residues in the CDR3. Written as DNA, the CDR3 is TGTGCCAGCAGCCAGAGCACTCTAGGGGTTTACAATGAGCAGTTCTTC. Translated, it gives CASSQSTLGVYNEQFF.

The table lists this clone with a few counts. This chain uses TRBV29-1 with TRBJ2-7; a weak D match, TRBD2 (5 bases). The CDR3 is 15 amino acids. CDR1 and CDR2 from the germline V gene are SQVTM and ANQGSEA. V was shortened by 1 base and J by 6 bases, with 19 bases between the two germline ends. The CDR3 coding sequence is TGCAGCGTTGAAGGGGTGAGCGGAAAAGGCAGCGAGCAGTACTTC. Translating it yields CSVEGVSGKGSEQYF.

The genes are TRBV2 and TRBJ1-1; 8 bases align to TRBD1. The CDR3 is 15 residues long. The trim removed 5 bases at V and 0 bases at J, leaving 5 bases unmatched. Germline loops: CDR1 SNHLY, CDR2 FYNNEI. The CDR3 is CASSRTGYLNTEAFF. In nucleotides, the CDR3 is TGTGCCAGCAGTCGGACAGGGTATCTGAACACTGAAGCTTTCTTT. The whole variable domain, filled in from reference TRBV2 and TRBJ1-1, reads EPEVTQTPSHQVTQMGQEVILRCVPISNHLYFYWYRQILGQKVEFLVSFYNNEISEKSEIFDDQFSVERPDGSNFTLKIRSTKLEDSAMYFCASSRTGYLNTEAFFGQGTRLTVV.

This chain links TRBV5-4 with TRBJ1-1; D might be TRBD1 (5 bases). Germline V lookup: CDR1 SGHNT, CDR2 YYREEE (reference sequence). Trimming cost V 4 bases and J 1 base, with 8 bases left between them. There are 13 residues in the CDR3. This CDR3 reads CASSRGWNTEAFF. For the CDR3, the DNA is TGTGCCAGCAGCCGGGGGTGGAACACTGAAGCTTTCTTT.

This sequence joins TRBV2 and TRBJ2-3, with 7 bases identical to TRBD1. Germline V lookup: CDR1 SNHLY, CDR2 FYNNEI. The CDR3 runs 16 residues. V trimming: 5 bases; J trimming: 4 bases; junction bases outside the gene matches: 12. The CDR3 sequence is CASSYPTGAWADTQYF. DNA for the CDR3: TGTGCCAGCAGTTACCCAACAGGGGCCTGGGCAGATACGCAGTATTTT. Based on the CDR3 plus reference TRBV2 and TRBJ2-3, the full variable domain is EPEVTQTPSHQVTQMGQEVILRCVPISNHLYFYWYRQILGQKVEFLVSFYNNEISEKSEIFDDQFSVERPDGSNFTLKIRSTKLEDSAMYFCASSYPTGAWADTQYFGPGTRLTVL.

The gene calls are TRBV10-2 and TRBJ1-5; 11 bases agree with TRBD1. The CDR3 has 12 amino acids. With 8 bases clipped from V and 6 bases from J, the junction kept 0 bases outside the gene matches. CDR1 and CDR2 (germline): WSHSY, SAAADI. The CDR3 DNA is TGCGCCAGCGGACAGGGGGCTCAGCCCCAGCATTTT. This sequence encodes CASGQGAQPQHF.

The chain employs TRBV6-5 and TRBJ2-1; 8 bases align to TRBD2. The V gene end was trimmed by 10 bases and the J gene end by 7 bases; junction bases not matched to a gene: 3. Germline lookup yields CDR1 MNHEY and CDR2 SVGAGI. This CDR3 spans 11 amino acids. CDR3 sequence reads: CATREGNEQFF. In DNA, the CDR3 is TGTGCCACCCGGGAGGGTAATGAGCAGTTCTTC.

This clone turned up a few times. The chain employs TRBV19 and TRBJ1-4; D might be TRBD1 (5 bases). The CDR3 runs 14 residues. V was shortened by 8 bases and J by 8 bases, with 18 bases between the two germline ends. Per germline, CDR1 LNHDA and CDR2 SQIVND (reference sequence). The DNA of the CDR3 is TGTGCCAGTTCCTCGGGGGTTGTTTGGGAAAAACTGTTTTTT. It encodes CASSSGVVWEKLFF. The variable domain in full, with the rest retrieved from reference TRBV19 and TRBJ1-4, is DGGITQSPKYLFRKEGQNVTLSCEQNLNHDAMYWYRQDPGQGLRLIYYSQIVNDFQKGDIAEGYSVSREKKESFPLTVTSAQKNPTAFYLCASSSGVVWEKLFFGSGTQLSVL.

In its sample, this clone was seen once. This CDR3 is CASSPITGEWADTQYF. CDR3 coding DNA: TGTGCCAGCAGTCCGATTACAGGGGAATGGGCAGATACGCAGTATTTT. The chain has TRBV5-6 and TRBJ2-3; 7 positions match TRBD1. The ends lost 5 bases at V and 4 bases at J; junction bases unmatched: 13. Looked up from germline, CDR1 is SGHDT and CDR2 is YYEEEE. The CDR3 consists of 16 residues.

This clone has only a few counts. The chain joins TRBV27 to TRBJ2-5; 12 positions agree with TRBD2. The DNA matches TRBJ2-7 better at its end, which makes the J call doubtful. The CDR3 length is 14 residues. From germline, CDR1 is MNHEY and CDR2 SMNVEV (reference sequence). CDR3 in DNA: TGTGCCAGCAGTTGGACTAGCGGGGTCCACGAGCAGTACTTC. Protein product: CASSWTSGVHEQYF.

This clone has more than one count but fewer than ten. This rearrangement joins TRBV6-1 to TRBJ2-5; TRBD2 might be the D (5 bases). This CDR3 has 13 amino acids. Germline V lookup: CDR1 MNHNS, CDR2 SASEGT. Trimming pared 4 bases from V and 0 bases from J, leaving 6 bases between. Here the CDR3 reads CASSGTYQETQYF. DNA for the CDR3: TGTGCCAGCAGTGGGACTTACCAAGAGACCCAGTACTTC.

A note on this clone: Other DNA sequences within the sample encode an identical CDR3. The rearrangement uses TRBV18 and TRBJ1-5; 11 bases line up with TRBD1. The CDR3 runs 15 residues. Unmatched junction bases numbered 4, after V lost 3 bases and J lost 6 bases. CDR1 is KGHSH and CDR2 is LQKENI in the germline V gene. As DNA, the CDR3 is TGTGCCAGCTCACCCGGGACAGGGGGGAGTCAGCCCCAGCATTTT. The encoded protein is CASSPGTGGSQPQHF.

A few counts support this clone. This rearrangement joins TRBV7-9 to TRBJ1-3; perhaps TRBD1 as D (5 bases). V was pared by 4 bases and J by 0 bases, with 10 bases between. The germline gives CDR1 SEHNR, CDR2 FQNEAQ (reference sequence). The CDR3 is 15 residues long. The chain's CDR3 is CASSYNGGSGNTIYF. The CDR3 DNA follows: TGTGCCAGCAGCTATAACGGGGGCTCTGGAAACACCATATATTTT.

DNA for the CDR3: TGCGCCACCCTTCTAACTAGCGGGAGCTACGAGCAGTACTTC. Translation gives CATLLTSGSYEQYF. The V and J genes are TRBV10-2 and TRBJ2-7; 11 bases line up with TRBD2. Trimming took 10 bases from V and 3 from J; bases not matched to a gene: 8. The V gene's germline CDR1 is WSHSY and CDR2 SAAADI. CDR3 length: 14 amino acids.

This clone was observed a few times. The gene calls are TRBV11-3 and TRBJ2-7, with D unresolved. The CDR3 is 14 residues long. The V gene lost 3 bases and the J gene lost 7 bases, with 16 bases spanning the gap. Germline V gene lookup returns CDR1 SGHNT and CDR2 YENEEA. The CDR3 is CASSLYGSEREQYF. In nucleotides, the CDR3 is TGTGCCAGCAGCTTGTATGGCAGCGAAAGGGAGCAGTACTTC.